The rows below give T cell receptor beta chains drawn from one sample of a study of T cell responses to AZD1222 COVID-19 vaccine. The method was immunoSEQ multiplex PCR; TCRdb's version includes in-frame clones alone and lacks a portion of them. The sample includes approximately 100,000 clones, 85% to 95% of them seen just once. Material: peripheral blood, obtained on day 0 of AZD1222 vaccination. These receptors all come from an adult in good health. Each CDR3 is given with its conserved first and last residue. The D gene is left open where the match is weak. Size is stated for part of the rows, as once, few or many counts, or as a class when the clone is expanded.

D gene: TRBD1
J gene: TRBJ1-1
clone size: -
V gene: TRBV18
CDR3 protein: CASSPPVGQGPTLNTEAFF
CDR3 DNA: TGTGCCAGCTCACCACCTGTCGGACAGGGCCCGACATTGAACACTGAAGCTTTCTTT

D gene: TRBD2
J gene: TRBJ2-3
clone size: -
V gene: TRBV7-2
CDR3 protein: CASSQQGLAGLRNTQYF
CDR3 DNA: TGTGCCAGCAGCCAACAGGGACTAGCGGGACTTCGAAATACGCAGTATTTT

D gene: -
J gene: TRBJ1-4
clone size: -
V gene: TRBV27
CDR3 protein: CASSSSPTGDEKLFF
CDR3 DNA: TGTGCCAGCAGTTCCTCGCCTACCGGAGATGAAAAACTGTTTTTT

D gene: -
J gene: TRBJ1-4
clone size: -
V gene: TRBV30
CDR3 protein: CAWRRNVKLFF
CDR3 DNA: TGTGCCTGGCGCAGGAACGTAAAACTGTTTTTT

D gene: -
J gene: TRBJ2-1
clone size: -
V gene: TRBV14
CDR3 protein: CASSHGGKSSYNEQFF
CDR3 DNA: TGTGCCAGCAGCCACGGCGGGAAAAGCTCCTACAATGAGCAGTTCTTC

D gene: TRBD1
J gene: TRBJ2-7
clone size: -
V gene: TRBV6-5
CDR3 protein: CASSYGTGARYEQYF
CDR3 DNA: TGTGCCAGCAGTTACGGTACAGGGGCTCGCTACGAGCAGTACTTC

D gene: -
J gene: TRBJ2-5
clone size: -
V gene: TRBV5-5
CDR3 protein: CASSLGSHQETQYF
CDR3 DNA: TGTGCCAGCAGCTTGGGGTCCCACCAAGAGACCCAGTACTTC

D gene: -
J gene: TRBJ1-3
clone size: -
V gene: TRBV28
CDR3 protein: CASYLLGTAERLLAGNTIYF
CDR3 DNA: TGTGCCAGCTACCTCCTGGGTACAGCCGAAAGACTCTTGGCTGGAAACACCATATATTTT

D gene: TRBD2
J gene: TRBJ2-3
clone size: -
V gene: TRBV9
CDR3 protein: CASSFGLAGGGDTQYF
CDR3 DNA: TGTGCCAGCAGCTTCGGACTAGCGGGAGGGGGAGATACGCAGTATTTT

D gene: -
J gene: TRBJ1-3
clone size: -
V gene: TRBV18
CDR3 protein: CASSPKDGGNTIYF
CDR3 DNA: TGTGCCAGCTCACCAAAGGACGGAGGAAACACCATATATTTT

D gene: -
J gene: TRBJ2-5
clone size: once
V gene: TRBV13
CDR3 protein: CASSYWTDQETQYF
CDR3 DNA: TGTGCCAGCAGCTATTGGACGGACCAAGAGACCCAGTACTTC

D gene: -
J gene: TRBJ2-3
clone size: -
V gene: TRBV9
CDR3 protein: CASSVGGGDRVTDTQYF
CDR3 DNA: TGTGCCAGCAGCGTAGGGGGGGGAGACAGGGTCACAGATACGCAGTATTTT

D gene: TRBD1
J gene: TRBJ1-4
clone size: -
V gene: TRBV18
CDR3 protein: CASSPDRGEEKLFF
CDR3 DNA: TGTGCCAGCTCACCGGACAGGGGGGAAGAAAAACTGTTTTTT

D gene: TRBD1
J gene: TRBJ1-5
clone size: -
V gene: TRBV30
CDR3 protein: CAWSVPLGQGRQPQHF
CDR3 DNA: TGTGCCTGGAGTGTACCGTTGGGACAGGGTCGTCAGCCCCAGCATTTT

D gene: -
J gene: TRBJ2-7
clone size: -
V gene: TRBV6-1
CDR3 protein: CASSVSLAGLSSYEQYF
CDR3 DNA: TGTGCCAGCAGTGTCTCGCTGGCGGGGTTGAGCTCCTACGAGCAGTACTTC

D gene: -
J gene: TRBJ1-2
clone size: -
V gene: TRBV11-2
CDR3 protein: CASSLGRDGVYGYTF
CDR3 DNA: TGTGCCAGCAGCTTAGGCAGGGACGGAGTCTATGGCTACACCTTC

D gene: TRBD2
J gene: TRBJ2-3
clone size: few
V gene: TRBV3-1/TRBV3-2
CDR3 protein: CASSQGWTGAGGWDTQYF
CDR3 DNA: TGTGCCAGCAGCCAAGGCTGGACCGGAGCGGGAGGGTGGGATACGCAGTATTTT

D gene: -
J gene: TRBJ2-7
clone size: -
V gene: TRBV5-1
CDR3 protein: CASSLGDQGPYEQYF
CDR3 DNA: TGCGCCAGCAGCTTGGGGGACCAAGGGCCCTACGAGCAGTACTTC

D gene: -
J gene: TRBJ1-2
clone size: -
V gene: TRBV9
CDR3 protein: CASSAGGANYGYTF
CDR3 DNA: TGTGCCAGCAGCGCCGGAGGGGCTAACTATGGCTACACCTTC

D gene: -
J gene: TRBJ2-3
clone size: -
V gene: TRBV7-2
CDR3 protein: CASSPDYLSTDTQYF
CDR3 DNA: TGTGCCAGCAGCCCGGACTACCTGAGCACAGATACGCAGTATTTT

D gene: -
J gene: TRBJ2-3
clone size: -
V gene: TRBV7-9
CDR3 protein: CAGSRFTDTQYF
CDR3 DNA: TGTGCCGGGTCCCGTTTCACAGATACGCAGTATTTT

D gene: TRBD1
J gene: TRBJ1-5
clone size: -
V gene: TRBV18
CDR3 protein: CASSLGQGANQPQHF
CDR3 DNA: TGTGCCAGCTCCCTAGGACAGGGGGCGAATCAGCCCCAGCATTTT

D gene: TRBD1
J gene: TRBJ2-2
clone size: once
V gene: TRBV28
CDR3 protein: CASKLDRLNTGELFF
CDR3 DNA: TGTGCCAGCAAGTTGGACAGGTTGAACACCGGGGAGCTGTTTTTT

D gene: -
J gene: TRBJ1-5
clone size: -
V gene: TRBV15
CDR3 protein: CATSSGGRGAQPQHF
CDR3 DNA: TGTGCCACCAGCAGCGGGGGACGGGGGGCACAGCCCCAGCATTTT

D gene: -
J gene: TRBJ2-4
clone size: once
V gene: TRBV16
CDR3 protein: CASSQFSWLKKIQYF
CDR3 DNA: TGTGCCAGCAGCCAATTTTCTTGGCTTAAAAAAATTCAGTACTTC

D gene: -
J gene: TRBJ1-1
clone size: once
V gene: TRBV19
CDR3 protein: CASSTLYVQGRTEAFF
CDR3 DNA: TGTGCCAGTAGTACGCTTTATGTGCAGGGACGAACTGAAGCTTTCTTT

D gene: -
J gene: TRBJ1-1
clone size: -
V gene: TRBV27
CDR3 protein: CASSYLRQPEAFF
CDR3 DNA: TGTGCCAGCAGTTACTTGAGACAGCCTGAAGCTTTCTTT

D gene: TRBD1
J gene: TRBJ2-5
clone size: -
V gene: TRBV2
CDR3 protein: CASSSGTGGRETQYF
CDR3 DNA: TGTGCCAGCAGCTCCGGGACAGGGGGCCGAGAGACCCAGTACTTC

D gene: TRBD1
J gene: TRBJ2-3
clone size: -
V gene: TRBV5-4
CDR3 protein: CASSPAGTGSDTQYF
CDR3 DNA: TGTGCCAGCAGCCCCGCTGGGACAGGGTCAGATACGCAGTATTTT

D gene: TRBD1
J gene: TRBJ1-5
clone size: once
V gene: TRBV19
CDR3 protein: CATDRDRSYSNQPQHF
CDR3 DNA: TGTGCCACCGACCGGGACAGATCATATAGCAATCAGCCCCAGCATTTT

D gene: -
J gene: TRBJ2-4
clone size: -
V gene: TRBV11-2
CDR3 protein: CASSLEPEVAKNIQYF
CDR3 DNA: TGTGCCAGCAGCTTAGAACCTGAAGTGGCCAAAAACATTCAGTACTTC

D gene: TRBD1
J gene: TRBJ1-2
clone size: -
V gene: TRBV9
CDR3 protein: CASSTGGGGYTF
CDR3 DNA: TGTGCCAGCAGCACAGGGGGTGGTGGCTACACCTTC

D gene: -
J gene: TRBJ1-4
clone size: -
V gene: TRBV18
CDR3 protein: CASSPFNNRNEKLFF
CDR3 DNA: TGTGCCAGCTCACCATTTAACAATCGTAATGAAAAACTGTTTTTT

D gene: TRBD2
J gene: TRBJ2-7
clone size: few
V gene: TRBV7-2
CDR3 protein: CASSLQGLAGLYEQYF
CDR3 DNA: TGTGCCAGCAGCTTGCAGGGACTAGCGGGACTCTACGAGCAGTACTTC

D gene: TRBD1
J gene: TRBJ1-2
clone size: once
V gene: TRBV25-1
CDR3 protein: CASRPGTGGIGYGYTF
CDR3 DNA: TGTGCCAGCAGGCCCGGGACAGGGGGCATAGGCTATGGCTACACCTTC

D gene: -
J gene: TRBJ2-2
clone size: -
V gene: TRBV23-1
CDR3 protein: CAVKCPRIVTTSVTGELFF
CDR3 DNA: TGCGCCGTAAAGTGTCCACGGATAGTGACCACGAGTGTCACCGGGGAGCTGTTTTTT

D gene: TRBD2
J gene: TRBJ2-7
clone size: -
V gene: TRBV7-2
CDR3 protein: CASSRTSSYEQYF
CDR3 DNA: TGTGCCAGCAGCCGGACTAGCTCCTACGAGCAGTACTTC

D gene: -
J gene: TRBJ2-7
clone size: -
V gene: TRBV10-3
CDR3 protein: CAISDSRGSEQYF
CDR3 DNA: TGTGCCATCAGTGACAGTCGAGGGAGCGAGCAGTACTTC

D gene: TRBD1
J gene: TRBJ1-2
clone size: -
V gene: TRBV12-3/TRBV12-4
CDR3 protein: CASSWDRAGPAF
CDR3 DNA: TGTGCCAGCAGTTGGGACAGGGCGGGCCCGGCCTTC

D gene: TRBD2
J gene: TRBJ2-7
clone size: -
V gene: TRBV29-1
CDR3 protein: CSVGRDASPLAAEQYF
CDR3 DNA: TGCAGCGTTGGACGGGACGCCTCTCCTCTAGCGGCCGAGCAGTACTTC

D gene: -
J gene: TRBJ1-4
clone size: -
V gene: TRBV25-1
CDR3 protein: CASSDQMGPNEKLFF
CDR3 DNA: TGTGCCAGCAGTGACCAGATGGGTCCTAATGAAAAACTGTTTTTT

D gene: TRBD1
J gene: TRBJ1-5
clone size: few
V gene: TRBV28
CDR3 protein: CASRRQGVSNQPQHF
CDR3 DNA: TGTGCCAGCAGGCGACAGGGGGTGAGCAATCAGCCCCAGCATTTT

D gene: -
J gene: TRBJ2-6
clone size: -
V gene: TRBV5-1
CDR3 protein: CASRAANSGANVLTF
CDR3 DNA: TGCGCCAGCAGGGCGGCCAACTCTGGGGCCAACGTCCTGACTTTC

D gene: -
J gene: TRBJ2-7
clone size: -
V gene: TRBV5-5
CDR3 protein: CASSFGGTGYEQYF
CDR3 DNA: TGTGCCAGCAGCTTCGGTGGGACGGGTTACGAGCAGTACTTC

D gene: -
J gene: TRBJ2-5
clone size: -
V gene: TRBV12-3/TRBV12-4
CDR3 protein: CASSLVGETQYF
CDR3 DNA: TGTGCCAGCAGTTTAGTGGGGGAGACCCAGTACTTC

D gene: -
J gene: TRBJ2-7
clone size: -
V gene: TRBV5-4
CDR3 protein: CASSLEAAHTYEQYF
CDR3 DNA: TGTGCCAGCAGCTTGGAGGCTGCCCATACCTACGAGCAGTACTTC

D gene: -
J gene: TRBJ2-7
clone size: -
V gene: TRBV27
CDR3 protein: CASSLSPEGRAYEQYF
CDR3 DNA: TGTGCCAGCAGTTTATCCCCTGAGGGGCGTGCCTACGAGCAGTACTTC

D gene: -
J gene: TRBJ1-1
clone size: once
V gene: TRBV2
CDR3 protein: CATQGGLGSMNTEAFF
CDR3 DNA: TGTGCCACCCAGGGAGGTTTGGGGAGTATGAACACTGAAGCTTTCTTT

D gene: -
J gene: TRBJ2-3
clone size: -
V gene: TRBV24-1
CDR3 protein: CANSTGNPTDTQYF
CDR3 DNA: TGTGCCAACTCAACCGGGAACCCGACGGATACGCAGTATTTT

D gene: -
J gene: TRBJ1-1
clone size: -
V gene: TRBV19
CDR3 protein: CASSKGGQKLYGTEAFF
CDR3 DNA: TGTGCCAGTAGTAAAGGAGGACAGAAACTGTATGGCACTGAAGCTTTCTTT

D gene: -
J gene: TRBJ2-7
clone size: -
V gene: TRBV4-3
CDR3 protein: CASSQGWDTYYEQYF
CDR3 DNA: TGCGCCAGCAGCCAAGGTTGGGACACATACTACGAGCAGTACTTC

D gene: -
J gene: TRBJ2-7
clone size: -
V gene: TRBV11-2
CDR3 protein: CASSSTYEQYF
CDR3 DNA: TGTGCCAGCAGCTCTACATACGAGCAGTACTTC

D gene: -
J gene: TRBJ2-7
clone size: -
V gene: TRBV19
CDR3 protein: CASSIGRIYEQYF
CDR3 DNA: TGTGCCAGTAGTATTGGCAGGATCTACGAGCAGTACTTC